This T cell receptor (beta chain) was obtained from a study of T cell responses to AZD1222 COVID-19 vaccine. TCRdb's table, derived via immunoSEQ multiplex PCR, lists solely in-frame clones and lacks some. The sample consists of more than 65,000 clones, 70% to 85% of them appearing once. Germline lookup yields CDR1 SQVTM and CDR2 ANQGSEA. Trimming pared 5 bases from V and 2 bases from J, leaving 16 bases between. This CDR3 contains 14 residues. The sequenced sample was peripheral blood, obtained on day 0 of AZD1222 vaccination. The receptor's source is an adult in good health. The chain couples TRBV29-1 to TRBJ2-7, with D perhaps matching TRBD1 (6 bases). The CDR3: CSVSLTGSTYEQYF. Written as DNA, the CDR3 is TGCAGCGTTTCGCTGACAGGTTCAACCTACGAGCAGTACTTC.